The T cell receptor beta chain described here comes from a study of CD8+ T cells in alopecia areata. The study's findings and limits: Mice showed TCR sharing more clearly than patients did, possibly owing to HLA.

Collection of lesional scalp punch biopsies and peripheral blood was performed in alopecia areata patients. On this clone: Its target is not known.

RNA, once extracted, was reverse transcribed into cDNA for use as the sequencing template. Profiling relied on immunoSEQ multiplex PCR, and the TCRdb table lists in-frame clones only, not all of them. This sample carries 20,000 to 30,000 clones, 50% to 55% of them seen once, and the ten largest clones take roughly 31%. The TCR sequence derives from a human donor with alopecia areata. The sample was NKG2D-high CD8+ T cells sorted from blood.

Here the CDR3 DNA reads TGTGCCTGGAGTCACGGGACTCACGGGGCCGATACGCAGTATTTT. It translates to CAWSHGTHGADTQYF. The V gene is TRBV30, the J gene TRBJ2-3; possible D gene TRBD2, 6 bases. The CDR3 length is 15 residues. Per the germline V gene, CDR1 is GTSNPN and CDR2 is SVGIG (reference sequence). The V and J ends lost 2 bases and 6 bases respectively, with 18 bases between them.